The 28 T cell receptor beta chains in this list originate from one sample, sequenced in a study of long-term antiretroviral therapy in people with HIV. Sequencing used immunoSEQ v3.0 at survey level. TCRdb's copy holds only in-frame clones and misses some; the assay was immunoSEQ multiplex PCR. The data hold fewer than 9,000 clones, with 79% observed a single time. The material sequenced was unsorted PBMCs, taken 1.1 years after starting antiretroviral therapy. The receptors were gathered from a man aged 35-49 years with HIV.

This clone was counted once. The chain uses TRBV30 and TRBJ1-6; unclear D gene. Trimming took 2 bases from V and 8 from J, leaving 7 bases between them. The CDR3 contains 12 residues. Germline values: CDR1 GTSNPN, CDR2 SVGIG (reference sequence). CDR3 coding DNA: TGTGCCTGGAGTAGGTCTGATTCACCCCTCCACTTT. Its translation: CAWSRSDSPLHF.

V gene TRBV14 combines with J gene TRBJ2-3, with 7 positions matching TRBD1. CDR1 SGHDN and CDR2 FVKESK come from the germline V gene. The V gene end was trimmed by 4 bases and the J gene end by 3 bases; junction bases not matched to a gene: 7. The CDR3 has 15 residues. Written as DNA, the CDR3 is TGTGCCAGCAGCCCGGAGAGGGGGCTAACAGATACGCAGTATTTT. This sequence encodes CASSPERGLTDTQYF. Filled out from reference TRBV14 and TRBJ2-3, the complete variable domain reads EAGVTQFPSHSVIEKGQTVTLRCDPISGHDNLYWYRRVMGKEIKFLLHFVKESKQDESGMPNNRFLAERTGGTYSTLKVQPAELEDSGVYFCASSPERGLTDTQYFGPGTRLTVL.

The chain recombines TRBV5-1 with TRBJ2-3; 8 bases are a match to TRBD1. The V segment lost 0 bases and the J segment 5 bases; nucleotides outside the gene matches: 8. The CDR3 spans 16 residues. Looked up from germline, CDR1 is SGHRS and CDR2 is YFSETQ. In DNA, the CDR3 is TGCGCCAGCAGCTTGGCTCTACAGGGGGTAATAGATACGCAGTATTTT. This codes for CASSLALQGVIDTQYF.

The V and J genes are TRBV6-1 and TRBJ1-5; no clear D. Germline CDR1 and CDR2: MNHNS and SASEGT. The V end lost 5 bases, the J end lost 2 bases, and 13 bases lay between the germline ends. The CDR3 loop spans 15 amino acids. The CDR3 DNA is TGTGCCAGCAGTTCCCCGGGGTTAGGCAATCAGCCCCAGCATTTT. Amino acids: CASSSPGLGNQPQHF.

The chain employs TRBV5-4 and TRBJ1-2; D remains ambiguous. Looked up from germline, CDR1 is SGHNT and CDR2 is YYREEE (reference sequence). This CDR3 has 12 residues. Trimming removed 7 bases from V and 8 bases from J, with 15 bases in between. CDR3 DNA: TGTGCCAGCGCCCCGTCAGTGGGCGGCTACACCTTC. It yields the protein CASAPSVGGYTF.

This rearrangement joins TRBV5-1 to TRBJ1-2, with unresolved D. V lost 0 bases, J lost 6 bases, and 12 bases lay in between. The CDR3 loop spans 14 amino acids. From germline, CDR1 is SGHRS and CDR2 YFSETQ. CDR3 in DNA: TGCGCCAGCAGCTTGGAGCTCGGGATGGATGGCTACACCTTC. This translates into CASSLELGMDGYTF.

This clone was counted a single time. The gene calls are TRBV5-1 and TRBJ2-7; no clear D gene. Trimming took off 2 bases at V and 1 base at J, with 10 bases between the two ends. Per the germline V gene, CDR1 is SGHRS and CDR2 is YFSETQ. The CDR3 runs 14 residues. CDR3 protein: CASSLENPSYEQYF. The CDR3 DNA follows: TGCGCCAGCAGCTTAGAAAATCCTTCCTACGAGCAGTACTTC.

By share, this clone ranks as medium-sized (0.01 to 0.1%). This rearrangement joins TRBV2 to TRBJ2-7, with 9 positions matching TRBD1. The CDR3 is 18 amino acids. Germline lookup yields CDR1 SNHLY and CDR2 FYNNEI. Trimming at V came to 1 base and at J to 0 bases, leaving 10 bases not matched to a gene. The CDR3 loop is CASSEEGFTGGLSYEQYF. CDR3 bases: TGTGCCAGCAGTGAAGAGGGTTTTACAGGGGGCCTCTCCTACGAGCAGTACTTC.

The CDR3 region has the DNA TGTGCCAGCAGCTTAGTCGGGGGTGTGAGTCCAAGTCAGCCCCAGCATTTT. Protein product: CASSLVGGVSPSQPQHF. The chain combines TRBV7-2 with TRBJ1-5; D might be TRBD1 (5 bases). The V end was cut by 1 base, the J end by 6 bases, with 19 bases between. Germline V gene data show CDR1 as SGHTA and CDR2 as FQGNSA. The CDR3 is 17 amino acids.

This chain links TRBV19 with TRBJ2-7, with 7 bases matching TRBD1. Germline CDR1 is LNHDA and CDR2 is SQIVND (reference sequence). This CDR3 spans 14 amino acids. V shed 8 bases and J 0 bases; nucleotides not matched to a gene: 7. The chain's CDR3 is CASRPGTASYEQYF. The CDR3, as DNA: TGTGCCAGTCGTCCCGGGACAGCCTCCTACGAGCAGTACTTC.

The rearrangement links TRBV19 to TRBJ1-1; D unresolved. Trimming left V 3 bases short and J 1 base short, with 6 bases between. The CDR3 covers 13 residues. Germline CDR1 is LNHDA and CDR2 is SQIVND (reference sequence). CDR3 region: CASSINRNTEAFF. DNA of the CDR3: TGTGCCAGTAGTATCAACAGGAACACTGAAGCTTTCTTT.

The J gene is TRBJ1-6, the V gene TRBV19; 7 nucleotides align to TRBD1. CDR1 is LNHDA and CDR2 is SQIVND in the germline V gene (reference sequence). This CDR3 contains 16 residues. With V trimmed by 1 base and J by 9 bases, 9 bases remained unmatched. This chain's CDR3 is CASSIGSGGSGSPLHF. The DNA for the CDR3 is TGTGCCAGTAGTATAGGGTCAGGGGGTTCCGGTTCACCCCTCCACTTT.

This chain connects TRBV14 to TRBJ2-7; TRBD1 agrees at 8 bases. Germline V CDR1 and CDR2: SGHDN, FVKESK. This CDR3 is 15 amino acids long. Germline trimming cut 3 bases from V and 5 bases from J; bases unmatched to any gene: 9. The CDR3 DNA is TGTGCCAGCAGCCATATTCGGACAGGGTGGGACGAGCAGTACTTC. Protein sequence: CASSHIRTGWDEQYF.

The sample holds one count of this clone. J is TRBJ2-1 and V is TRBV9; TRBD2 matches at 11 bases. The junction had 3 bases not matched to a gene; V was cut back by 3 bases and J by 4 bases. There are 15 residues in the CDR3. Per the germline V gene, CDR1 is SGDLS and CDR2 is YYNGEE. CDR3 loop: CASSALAGGYNEQFF. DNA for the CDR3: TGTGCCAGCAGCGCGCTAGCGGGGGGTTACAATGAGCAGTTCTTC. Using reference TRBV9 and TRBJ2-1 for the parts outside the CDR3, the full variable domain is DSGVTQTPKHLITATGQRVTLRCSPRSGDLSVYWYQQSLDQGLQFLIQYYNGEERAKGNILERFSAQQFPDLHSELNLSSLELGDSALYFCASSALAGGYNEQFFGPGTRLTVL.

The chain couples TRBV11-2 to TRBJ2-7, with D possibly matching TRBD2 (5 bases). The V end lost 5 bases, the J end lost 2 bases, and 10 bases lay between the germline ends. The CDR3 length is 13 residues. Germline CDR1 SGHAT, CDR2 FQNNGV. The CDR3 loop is CASSRSSAYEQYF. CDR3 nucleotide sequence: TGTGCCAGCAGCCGAAGTAGCGCCTACGAGCAGTACTTC.

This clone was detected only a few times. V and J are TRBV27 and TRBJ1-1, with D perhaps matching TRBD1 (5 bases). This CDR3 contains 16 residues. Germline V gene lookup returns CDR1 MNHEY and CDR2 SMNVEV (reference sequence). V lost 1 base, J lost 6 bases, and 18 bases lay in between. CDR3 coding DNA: TGTGCCAGCAGTTTATTCTCACCGGGGGATGGAGCTGAAGCTTTCTTT. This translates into CASSLFSPGDGAEAFF.

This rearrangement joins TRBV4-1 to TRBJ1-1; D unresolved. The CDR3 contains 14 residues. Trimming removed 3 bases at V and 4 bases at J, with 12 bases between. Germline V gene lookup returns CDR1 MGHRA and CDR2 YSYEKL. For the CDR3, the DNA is TGCGCCAGCAGCCATCCTAGTGGAGGCACTGAAGCTTTCTTT. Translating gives CASSHPSGGTEAFF.

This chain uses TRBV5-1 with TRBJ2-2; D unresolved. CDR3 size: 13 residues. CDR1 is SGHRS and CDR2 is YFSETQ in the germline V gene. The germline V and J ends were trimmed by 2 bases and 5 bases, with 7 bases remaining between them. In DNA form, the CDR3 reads TGCGCCAGCAGCTTTGGTGCGACCGGGGAGCTGTTTTTT. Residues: CASSFGATGELFF.

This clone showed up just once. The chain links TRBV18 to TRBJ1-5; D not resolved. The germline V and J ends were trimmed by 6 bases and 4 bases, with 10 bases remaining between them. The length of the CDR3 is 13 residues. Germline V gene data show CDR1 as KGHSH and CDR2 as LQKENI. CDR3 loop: CASSQSRNQPQHF. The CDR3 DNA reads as TGTGCCAGCTCGCAGAGTAGGAATCAGCCCCAGCATTTT.

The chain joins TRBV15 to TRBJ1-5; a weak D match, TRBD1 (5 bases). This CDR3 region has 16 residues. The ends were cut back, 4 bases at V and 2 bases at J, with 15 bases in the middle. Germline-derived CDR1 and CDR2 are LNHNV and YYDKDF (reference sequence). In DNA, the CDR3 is TGTGCCACCAGCAACGGAAACCTGGGGGGCAATCAGCCCCAGCATTTT. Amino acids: CATSNGNLGGNQPQHF.

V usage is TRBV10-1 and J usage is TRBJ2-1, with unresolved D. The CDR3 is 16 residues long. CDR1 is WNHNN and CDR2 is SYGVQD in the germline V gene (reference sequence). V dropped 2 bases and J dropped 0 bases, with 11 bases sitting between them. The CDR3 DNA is TGCGCCAGCAGTGAGGGTGGGTCCAGCTCCTACAATGAGCAGTTCTTC. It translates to CASSEGGSSSYNEQFF.

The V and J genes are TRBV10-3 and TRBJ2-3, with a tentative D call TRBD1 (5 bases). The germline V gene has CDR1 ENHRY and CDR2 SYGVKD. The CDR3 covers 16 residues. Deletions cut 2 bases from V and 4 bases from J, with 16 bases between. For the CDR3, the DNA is TGTGCCATCAGTGAGGCCCAGGGTAATTGGGCAGATACGCAGTATTTT. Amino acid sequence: CAISEAQGNWADTQYF.

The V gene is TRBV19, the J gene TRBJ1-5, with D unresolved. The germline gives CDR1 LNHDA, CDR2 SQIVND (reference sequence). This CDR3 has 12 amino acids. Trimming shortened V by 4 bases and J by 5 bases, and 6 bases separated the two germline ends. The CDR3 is CASSRLDQPQHF. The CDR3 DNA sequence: TGTGCCAGTAGTAGATTAGATCAGCCCCAGCATTTT.

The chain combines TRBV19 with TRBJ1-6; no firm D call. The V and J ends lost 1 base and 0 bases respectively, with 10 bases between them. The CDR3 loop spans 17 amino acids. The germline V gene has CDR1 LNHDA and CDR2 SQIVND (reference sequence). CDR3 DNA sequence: TGTGCCAGTAGTATAGTAGCGACAAGCTCCTATAATTCACCCCTCCACTTT. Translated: CASSIVATSSYNSPLHF.

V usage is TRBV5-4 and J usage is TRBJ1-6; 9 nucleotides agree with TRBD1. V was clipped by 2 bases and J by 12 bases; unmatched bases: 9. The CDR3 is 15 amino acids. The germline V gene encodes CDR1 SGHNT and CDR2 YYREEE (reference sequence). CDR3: CASSLPGQGKEPLHF. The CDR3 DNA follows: TGTGCCAGCAGCTTACCGGGACAGGGCAAGGAACCCCTCCACTTT.

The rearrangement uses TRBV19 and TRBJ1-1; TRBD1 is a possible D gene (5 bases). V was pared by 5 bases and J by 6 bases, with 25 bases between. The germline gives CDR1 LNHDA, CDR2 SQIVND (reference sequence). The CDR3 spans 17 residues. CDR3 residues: CASSQNGASEGSAEAFF. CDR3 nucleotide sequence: TGTGCCAGTAGTCAAAATGGGGCCTCGGAGGGGTCGGCTGAAGCTTTCTTT.

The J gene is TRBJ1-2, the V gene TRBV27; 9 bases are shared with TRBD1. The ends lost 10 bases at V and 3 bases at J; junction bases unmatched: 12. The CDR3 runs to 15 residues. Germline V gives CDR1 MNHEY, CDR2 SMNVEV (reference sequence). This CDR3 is CATFGRDRADYGYTF. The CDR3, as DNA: TGTGCCACCTTCGGCCGGGACAGGGCAGACTATGGCTACACCTTC.

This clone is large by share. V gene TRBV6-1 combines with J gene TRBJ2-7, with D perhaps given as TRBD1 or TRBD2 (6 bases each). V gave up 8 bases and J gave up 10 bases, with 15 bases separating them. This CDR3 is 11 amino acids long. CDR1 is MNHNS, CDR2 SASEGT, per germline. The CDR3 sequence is CASLRGGTQYF. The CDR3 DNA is TGTGCCAGCCTACGGGGCGGGACACAGTACTTC.